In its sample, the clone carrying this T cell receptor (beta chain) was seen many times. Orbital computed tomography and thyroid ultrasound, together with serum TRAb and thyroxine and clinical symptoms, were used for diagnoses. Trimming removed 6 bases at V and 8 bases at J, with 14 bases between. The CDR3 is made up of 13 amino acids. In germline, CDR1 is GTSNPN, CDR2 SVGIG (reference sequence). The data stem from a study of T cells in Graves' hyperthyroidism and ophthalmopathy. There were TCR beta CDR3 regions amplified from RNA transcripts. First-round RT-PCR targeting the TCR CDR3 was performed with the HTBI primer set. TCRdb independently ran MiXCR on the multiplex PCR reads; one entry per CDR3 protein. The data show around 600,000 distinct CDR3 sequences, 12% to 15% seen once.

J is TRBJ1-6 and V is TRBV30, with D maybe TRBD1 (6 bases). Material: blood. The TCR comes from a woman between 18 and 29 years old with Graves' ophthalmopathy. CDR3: CACMRGADSPLHF. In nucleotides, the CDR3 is TGTGCCTGTATGCGGGGGGCTGATTCACCCCTCCACTTT. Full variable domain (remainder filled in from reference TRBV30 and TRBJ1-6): SQTIHQWPATLVQPVGSPLSLECTVEGTSNPNLYWYRQAAGRGLQLLFYSVGIGQISSEVPQNLSASRPQDRQFILSSKKLLLSDSGFYLCACMRGADSPLHFGNGTRLTVT.